What follows are 9 T cell receptor beta chains derived from one specimen sequenced in a study of regulatory T cells in long-lasting Graves disease (dated by TCRdb to the early 2020s). Libraries were made using multiplex PCR. The sequencer listed for this sample is Illumina HiSeq 4000. CDR3 regions were amplified by Arm-PCR with iRepertoire HTBI primers to construct TCR beta libraries. TCRdb passed the public sequencing reads through fastp at Q25 and MiXCR, retaining productive beta sequences. Rows with one shared CDR3 protein collapse into an entry with the most common genes and DNA. The sample table contains hundreds of thousands of distinct CDR3 sequences; only one count was recorded for approximately 15% of them. The ten largest account for under 9% of the sample. Taken with the paper, the label for time point translates to: newly diagnosed GD, antithyroid drugs for less than 3 months. RNA was extracted from PBMCs in TRIzol for both TCR sequencing and RNA sequencing.

This sample was shared with a second study, whose subject was T cells in Graves' hyperthyroidism and ophthalmopathy.

The sample here was peripheral blood mononuclear cells (PBMCs), taken at new diagnosis, from a patient treated with antithyroid drugs. The receptors come from a woman in her 40s with Graves disease. Donor details come from another sample of the same person, matched by shared clones.

In its sample, this clonotype was seen many times. V gene TRBV20-1 combines with J gene TRBJ1-1, with D possibly being TRBD1 (5 bases). The CDR3 spans 13 residues. Germline V gene data show CDR1 as DFQATT and CDR2 as SNEGSKA (reference sequence). The CDR3 DNA reads as TGCAGCCCGATGGGACGGTCGAACACTGAAGCTTTCTTT. Protein sequence: CSPMGRSNTEAFF.

This clonotype was seen at least ten times. This rearrangement joins TRBV28 to TRBJ1-1; D is uncertain. CDR3 length: 14 residues. Trimming removed 5 bases at V and 0 bases at J, with 10 bases between. Per the germline V gene, CDR1 is MDHEN and CDR2 is SYDVKM. The CDR3 nucleotides are TGTGCCAGCAGTCCACTTGTTTTGAACACTGAAGCTTTCTTT. It codes for CASSPLVLNTEAFF.

CDR3 nucleotides: TGTGCCAGCAGTTGGGAAGCTGCCCCTCGGAACACCATATATTTT. Translating gives CASSWEAAPRNTIYF. This chain joins TRBV6-5 and TRBJ1-3, with unresolved D. The CDR3 consists of 15 residues. Germline CDR1 reads MNHEY; CDR2 reads SVGAGI. The ends were cut back, 4 bases at V and 7 bases at J, with 17 bases in the middle.

This clonotype was seen many times. V usage is TRBV27 and J usage is TRBJ2-7; tentative D call: TRBD1 (6 bases). V was cut by 3 bases and J by 0 bases, with 12 bases left in between. Germline loops: CDR1 MNHEY, CDR2 SMNVEV (reference sequence). The CDR3 spans 15 residues. The CDR3 protein is CASSLLDRYSYEQYF. CDR3 DNA: TGTGCCAGCAGTTTGCTTGACAGGTACTCCTACGAGCAGTACTTC.

This clonotype showed up many times. The chain recombines TRBV11-3 with TRBJ2-7; D remains ambiguous. V lost 5 bases, J lost 5 bases, and 16 bases lay in between. The CDR3 has 14 residues. Germline-derived CDR1 and CDR2 are SGHNT and YENEEA. The CDR3 DNA follows: TGTGCCAGCAGCCGCTACGGGTTGCGGAACGAGCAGTACTTC. Protein product: CASSRYGLRNEQYF.

The table lists this clonotype with many counts. The J gene is TRBJ2-2, the V gene TRBV28; D is uncertain. The ends were cut back, 1 base at V and 3 bases at J, with 9 bases in the middle. The germline CDR1 and CDR2 sequences are MDHEN and SYDVKM. This CDR3 is built from 15 residues. The CDR3 DNA reads as TGTGCCAGCAGTTTATATGGGTGGGACACCGGGGAGCTGTTTTTT. It translates to CASSLYGWDTGELFF.

The J gene is TRBJ1-1, the V gene TRBV27; 7 bases agree with TRBD1. The CDR3 contains 13 residues. The germline V gene encodes CDR1 MNHEY and CDR2 SMNVEV (reference sequence). The J segment lost 4 bases and the V segment lost 4 bases, leaving 3 bases of the junction unmatched. CDR3 amino acids: CASSYRQGTEAFF. The CDR3 DNA reads TGTGCCAGCAGTTACAGACAGGGCACTGAAGCTTTCTTT.

This clonotype was found a few times. The rearrangement joins TRBV28 to TRBJ1-5; D is unresolved. Trimming removed 2 bases from V and 9 bases from J, with 11 bases in between. The length of the CDR3 is 13 residues. The germline gives CDR1 MDHEN, CDR2 SYDVKM. In nucleotides, the CDR3 is TGTGCCAGCAGTTTAACGGGTAATTGGCCCCAGCATTTT. Translation: CASSLTGNWPQHF. The entire variable domain, with the rest obtained from reference TRBV28 and TRBJ1-5, is as follows: DVKVTQSSRYLVKRTGEKVFLECVQDMDHENMFWYRQDPGLGLRLIYFSYDVKMKEKGDIPEGYSVSREKKERFSLILESASTNQTSMYLCASSLTGNWPQHFGDGTRLSIL.

The chain employs TRBV19 and TRBJ2-2, with 8 bases fitting TRBD2. V lost 3 bases to trimming and J lost 6 bases; unmatched junction nucleotides: 15. Germline CDR1 reads LNHDA; CDR2 reads SQIVND (reference sequence). The CDR3 length is 18 residues. The CDR3 DNA follows: TGTGCCAGTAGTATCCCCATCTCCCGAGCGGGAGCTTCCGGGGAGCTGTTTTTT. It yields the protein CASSIPISRAGASGELFF.